The 14 T cell receptor beta chains presented below share a single source sample, sequenced in a study of T-cell reconstitution after alpha-beta-depleted transplantation in children. A TCRbeta library incorporating unique molecular identifiers was prepared. TCRdb reprocessed the PCR reads via MiXCR and lists one record per CDR3 protein. Here the sample spans about 610,000 distinct CDR3 sequences, roughly a tenth being singletons. This specimen was PBMCs from the stem cell graft donor, taken from the stem cell graft. The origin of the receptors is a human donor who donated a stem cell graft to a child with acute myeloid leukemia.

The table lists this clonotype with a few counts. The gene calls are TRBV6-1 and TRBJ2-6; TRBD1 matches 9 bases. The germline CDR1 and CDR2 sequences are MNHNS and SASEGT. The CDR3 extends over 16 amino acids. Losses at the gene ends were 6 bases for V and 3 bases for J; bases not matched to a gene: 6. The CDR3 spells CASRGTGQLGANVLTF. The CDR3 DNA sequence: TGTGCCAGCAGGGGGACAGGGCAACTTGGGGCCAACGTCCTGACTTTC.

There are a few counts of this clonotype. The chain combines TRBV12-3 or TRBV12-4 with TRBJ2-7, with D possibly matching TRBD1 (8 bases). V lost 4 bases to trimming and J lost 3 bases, with 10 bases between them. This CDR3 is 13 amino acids long. CDR3 DNA: TGTGCCAGCAGTTACAGGGGGGGCTACGAGCAGTACTTC. Protein sequence: CASSYRGGYEQYF.

In its sample, this clonotype was seen many times. The chain combines TRBV5-6 with TRBJ1-5, with D unresolved. Germline loops: CDR1 SGHDT, CDR2 YYEEEE. Trimming removed 6 bases at V and 8 bases at J, with 9 bases between. CDR3 size: 11 residues. The chain's CDR3 is CASNHGEPQHF. CDR3 coding DNA: TGTGCCAGCAACCACGGGGAGCCCCAGCATTTT.

The chain is built from TRBV27 and TRBJ2-7; TRBD1 matches at 12 bases. CDR3 length equals 15 residues. Trimming removed 4 bases from V and 6 bases from J; junction bases left unmatched: 7. Germline values: CDR1 MNHEY, CDR2 SMNVEV (reference sequence). The CDR3 spells CASSSHRDRGPEQYF. In nucleotides, the CDR3 is TGTGCCAGCAGTTCGCACCGGGACAGGGGGCCCGAGCAGTACTTC.

The genes are TRBV2 and TRBJ2-1, with TRBD2 identical over 7 bases. Germline V CDR1 and CDR2: SNHLY, FYNNEI. Trimming took 2 bases from V and 7 from J; bases not matched to a gene: 8. The length of the CDR3 is 15 residues. The CDR3 DNA reads as TGTGCCAGCAGTGAATTGGGAGGGGTTTTTAATGAGCAGTTCTTC. Amino acids: CASSELGGVFNEQFF.

There are a few counts of this clonotype. The genes are TRBV7-2 and TRBJ2-1; the match to TRBD2 covers 16 bases. Germline CDR1 SGHTA, CDR2 FQGNSA. V gave up 5 bases and J gave up 2 bases; unmatched junction bases: 3. This CDR3 has 17 residues. The CDR3 region is CASSTGTSGRAYNEQFF. For the CDR3, the DNA is TGTGCCAGCAGCACCGGGACTAGCGGGAGGGCCTACAATGAGCAGTTCTTC. Filled out from reference TRBV7-2 and TRBJ2-1, the complete variable domain reads GAGVSQSPSNKVTEKGKDVELRCDPISGHTALYWYRQSLGQGLEFLIYFQGNSAPDKSGLPSDRFSAERTGGSVSTLTIQRTQQEDSAVYLCASSTGTSGRAYNEQFFGPGTRLTVL.

In its sample, this clonotype was seen a few times. The chain recombines TRBV28 with TRBJ2-7; D is perhaps TRBD1 (6 bases). Trimming cost V 10 bases and J 2 bases, with 15 bases left between them. This CDR3 has 13 residues. CDR1 is MDHEN and CDR2 is SYDVKM in the germline V gene. The CDR3 loop reads CATGKQGPYEQYF. The CDR3 DNA follows: TGTGCCACCGGTAAACAGGGCCCCTACGAGCAGTACTTC.

The chain uses TRBV5-1 and TRBJ2-5; possibly TRBD2 for D (6 bases). The CDR3 totals 12 residues. Germline CDR1 reads SGHRS; CDR2 reads YFSETQ. Trimming shortened V by 4 bases and J by 5 bases, and 9 bases separated the two germline ends. DNA of the CDR3: TGCGCCAGCAGCATGGAGGGGGAGACCCAGTACTTC. Translated: CASSMEGETQYF.

This clonotype was counted ten times or more. This sequence joins TRBV4-3 and TRBJ2-7; D assignment may be TRBD1 or TRBD2 (5 bases each). V was trimmed by 1 base and J by 2 bases, leaving 12 bases between them. The CDR3 has 15 residues. Germline CDR1 is LGHNA and CDR2 is YSLEER. CDR3 protein: CASSQVPGQTYEQYF. The CDR3 region has the DNA TGCGCCAGCAGCCAAGTACCGGGGCAAACCTACGAGCAGTACTTC.

The rearrangement links TRBV14 to TRBJ2-5, with D maybe TRBD1 (6 bases). CDR3 size: 15 residues. CDR1 is SGHDN, CDR2 FVKESK, per germline. The ends were cut back, 0 bases at V and 1 base at J, with 9 bases in the middle. The CDR3 loop is CASSQDQGSQETQYF. As DNA, the CDR3 is TGTGCCAGCAGCCAAGACCAGGGGAGCCAAGAGACCCAGTACTTC.

In this sample, this clonotype turned up many times. The V and J genes are TRBV7-2 and TRBJ2-4; 7 nucleotides line up with TRBD1. Trimming removed 5 bases from V and 7 bases from J; junction bases left unmatched: 8. CDR3 length: 14 residues. Germline lookup yields CDR1 SGHTA and CDR2 FQGNSA. Here the CDR3 DNA reads TGTGCCAGCAGCCAAACAGGGGTGGGGAACATTCAGTACTTC. It codes for CASSQTGVGNIQYF.

The chain couples TRBV24-1 to TRBJ2-4, with TRBD1 matching over 8 bases. Germline CDR1 is KGHDR and CDR2 is SFDVKD. This CDR3 has 14 residues. The J segment lost 9 bases and the V segment lost 4 bases, leaving 7 bases of the junction unmatched. The CDR3 sequence: CATSDPRQGSIQYF. The CDR3, as DNA: TGTGCCACCAGTGACCCCCGACAGGGGAGCATTCAGTACTTC.

This clonotype was picked up a small number of times. The rearrangement joins TRBV12-3 or TRBV12-4 to TRBJ1-5; D is uncertain. V was cut by 2 bases and J by 0 bases, with 8 bases left in between. The CDR3 is 15 residues long. The CDR3 nucleotides read TGTGCCAGCAGTTTATTCCCTAATAGCAATCAGCCCCAGCATTTT. This gives the protein CASSLFPNSNQPQHF.

This clonotype was seen many times. The chain uses TRBV4-3 and TRBJ2-1; 7 bases are a match to TRBD1. CDR1 and CDR2 from the germline V gene are LGHNA and YSLEER. There are 16 residues in the CDR3. With V trimmed by 0 bases and J by 2 bases, 4 bases remained unmatched. This CDR3 reads CASSQDHRGPYNEQFF. For the CDR3, the DNA is TGCGCCAGCAGCCAAGACCACAGGGGACCCTACAATGAGCAGTTCTTC.